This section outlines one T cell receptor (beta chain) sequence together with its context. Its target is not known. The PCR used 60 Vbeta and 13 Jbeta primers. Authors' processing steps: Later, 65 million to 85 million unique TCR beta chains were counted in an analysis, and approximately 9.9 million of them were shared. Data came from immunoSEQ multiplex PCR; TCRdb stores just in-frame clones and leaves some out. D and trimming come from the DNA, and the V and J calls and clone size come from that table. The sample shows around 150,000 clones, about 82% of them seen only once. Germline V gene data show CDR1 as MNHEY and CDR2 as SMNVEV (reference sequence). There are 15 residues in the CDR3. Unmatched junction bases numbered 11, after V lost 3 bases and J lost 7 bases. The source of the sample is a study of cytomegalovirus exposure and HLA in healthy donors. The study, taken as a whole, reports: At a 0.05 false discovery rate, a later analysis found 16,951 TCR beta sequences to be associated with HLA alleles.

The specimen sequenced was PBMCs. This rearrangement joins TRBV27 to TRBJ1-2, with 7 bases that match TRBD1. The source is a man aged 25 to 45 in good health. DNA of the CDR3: TGTGCCAGCAGTTTGTCGACAGGGTTCTCCTTTGGCTACACCTTC. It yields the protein CASSLSTGFSFGYTF.